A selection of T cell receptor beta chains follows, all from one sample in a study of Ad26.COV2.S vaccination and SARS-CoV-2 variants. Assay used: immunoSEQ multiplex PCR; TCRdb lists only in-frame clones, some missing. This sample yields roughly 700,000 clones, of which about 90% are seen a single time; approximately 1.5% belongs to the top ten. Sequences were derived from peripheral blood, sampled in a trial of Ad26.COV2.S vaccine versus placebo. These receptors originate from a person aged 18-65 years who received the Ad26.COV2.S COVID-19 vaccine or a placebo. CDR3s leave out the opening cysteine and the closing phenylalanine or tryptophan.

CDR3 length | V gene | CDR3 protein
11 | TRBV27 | ASSSARGYEQY
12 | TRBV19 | ASSIGLQGTRQY
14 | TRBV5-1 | ASSLVQGEGQETQY
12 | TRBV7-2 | ASSLQAGRETQY
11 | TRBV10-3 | ALRAGGTDTQY
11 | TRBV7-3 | ASSLQGNYGYT
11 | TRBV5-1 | ASSTRGPDTQY
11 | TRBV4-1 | ASSHGTGREQY
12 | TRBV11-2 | ASSSGTSFGEQF
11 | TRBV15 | ATSRDRGYGYT
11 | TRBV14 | ASSQDLNTEAF
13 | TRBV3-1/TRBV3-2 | ASTSEPGNYNEQF
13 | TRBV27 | ASSSRANPEGEQY
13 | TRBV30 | AWSVNQVPRNTIY
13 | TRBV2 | ASREMISMNTEAF
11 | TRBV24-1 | VGHTGKGEKLF
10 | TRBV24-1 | ATRTGLSEAF
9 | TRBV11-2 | ASSPSREQY
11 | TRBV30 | AWSLRGGNGYT
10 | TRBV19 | ASSMGAYEQY
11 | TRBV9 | ASSQGLQATQY
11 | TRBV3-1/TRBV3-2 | ASRPTENSPLH
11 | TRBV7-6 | ASSPMVDGEQF
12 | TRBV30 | AWSRTDYSYGYT
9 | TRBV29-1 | SVEAGYEQY
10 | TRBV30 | AWSRSDNEQF
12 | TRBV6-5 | ASSPGLANYGYT
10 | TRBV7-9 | ASSVLGEKLF
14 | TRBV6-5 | ASSYWGGATNEKLF
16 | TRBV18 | ASSPVGTQGAITGELF